The 3 T cell receptor beta chains below all came from one sample that was sequenced in a study of graft-versus-host responses after intestinal transplantation (dated by TCRdb to the early 2020s). The label giving this sample's time point can be read as: cells obtained before transplantation from donor or recipient. These receptors have no identified antigens. Library generation was performed with the immunoSEQ multiplex PCR assay. Held by TCRdb, this immuneACCESS table contains in-frame sequences only and omits some clones. Under half of the omission traces to an unresolved V gene where checked; the cause of the rest is unknown. Recorded for this sample are tens of thousands of clones; about 88% of them occurred a single time. The leading ten clones occupy less than 0.5% of the sample. Sequenced material: unstimulated CD4+ T cells sorted from spleen or lymph node cells, taken before transplant. The receptors derive from a human donor who was the organ donor for an intestinal transplant.

The gene calls are TRBV7-9 and TRBJ2-3; 10 positions agree with TRBD2. Germline trimming cut 6 bases from V and 6 bases from J; bases unmatched to any gene: 9. Germline V gene sequence: CDR1 SEHNR, CDR2 FQNEAQ (reference sequence). The CDR3 contains 15 residues. The CDR3 DNA follows: TGTGCCAGCAGGGACCAGCTAGCGGGAGAGGATACGCAGTATTTT. Translating it yields CASRDQLAGEDTQYF.

The rearrangement joins TRBV18 to TRBJ2-5; D remains ambiguous. In germline, CDR1 is KGHSH, CDR2 LQKENI. Trimming stripped 3 bases from V and 2 bases from J, with 7 bases between. This CDR3 spans 13 amino acids. As DNA, the CDR3 is TGTGCCAGCTCACCGTTTGAGCAAGAGACCCAGTACTTC. This encodes CASSPFEQETQYF.

This clone was seen only once. The rearrangement uses TRBV5-1 and TRBJ2-3; maybe TRBD2 (5 bases). There are 14 residues in the CDR3. The germline CDR1 and CDR2 sequences are SGHRS and YFSETQ. V lost 1 base and J 4 bases, leaving 10 bases between the germline ends. The DNA for the CDR3 is TGCGCCAGCAGCTTGTCGGGGTTTGCAGATACGCAGTATTTT. Translation: CASSLSGFADTQYF.